The subject of this entry is one TCR beta chain. Per the original data handling: Amplifying reference gene primers gave estimates of nucleated cell counts. The data were produced by immunoSEQ multiplex PCR, yet TCRdb's version contains in-frame clones alone and is incomplete. From that table come the V and J calls and clone size; the DNA was used to work out D and trimming. The sample lists 150,000 to 200,000 clones, 90% occurring once. The entry originates in a study of blood T cell repertoires in COVID-19. About the research overall: Researchers got acute and convalescent COVID-19 samples from the United States, Italy and Spain. Sample material is recorded as cDNA or gDNA derived from T cells, B-cell-depleted T cells, or PBMCs.

This CDR3 contains 16 residues. CDR1 is KGHSH, CDR2 LQKENI, per germline. The ends lost 2 bases at V and 0 bases at J; junction bases unmatched: 1. The sequenced sample was peripheral blood. The receptor comes from a man aged 50 or older with acute or convalescent COVID-19. This rearrangement joins TRBV18 to TRBJ2-2, with TRBD2 identical over 9 bases. CDR3 sequence (DNA): TGTGCCAGCTCACCAGGACTAGCGACGAACACCGGGGAGCTGTTTTTT. It codes for CASSPGLATNTGELFF.